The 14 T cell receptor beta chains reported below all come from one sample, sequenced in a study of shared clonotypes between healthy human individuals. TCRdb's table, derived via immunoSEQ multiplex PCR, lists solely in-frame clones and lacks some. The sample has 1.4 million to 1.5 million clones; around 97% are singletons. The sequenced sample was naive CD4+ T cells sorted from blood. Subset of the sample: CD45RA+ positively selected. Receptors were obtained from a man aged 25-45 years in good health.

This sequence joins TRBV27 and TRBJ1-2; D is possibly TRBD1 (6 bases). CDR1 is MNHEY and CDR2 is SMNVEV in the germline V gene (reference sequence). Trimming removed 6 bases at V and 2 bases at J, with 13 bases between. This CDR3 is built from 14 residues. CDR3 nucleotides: TGTGCCAGCAGGGACAGTCCTCCCAACTATGGCTACACCTTC. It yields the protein CASRDSPPNYGYTF.

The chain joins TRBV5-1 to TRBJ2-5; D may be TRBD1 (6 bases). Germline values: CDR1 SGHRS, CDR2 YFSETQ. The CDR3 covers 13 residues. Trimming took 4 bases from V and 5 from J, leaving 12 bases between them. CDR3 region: CASSPTGLETQYF. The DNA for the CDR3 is TGCGCCAGCAGCCCCACAGGGTTGGAGACCCAGTACTTC.

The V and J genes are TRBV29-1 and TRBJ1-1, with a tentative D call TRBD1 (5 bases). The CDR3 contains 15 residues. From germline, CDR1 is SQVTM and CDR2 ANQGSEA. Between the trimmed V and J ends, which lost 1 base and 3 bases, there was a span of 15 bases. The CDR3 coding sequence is TGCAGCGTTGAAGGTCTCCCGGGGCGTCACACTGAAGCTTTCTTT. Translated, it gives CSVEGLPGRHTEAFF.

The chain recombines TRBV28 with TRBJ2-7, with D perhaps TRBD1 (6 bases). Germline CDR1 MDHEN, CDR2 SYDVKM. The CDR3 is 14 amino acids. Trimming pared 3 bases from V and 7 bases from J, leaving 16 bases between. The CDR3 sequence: CASSFPRGPGEQYF. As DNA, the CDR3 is TGTGCCAGCAGTTTCCCCAGGGGCCCTGGGGAGCAGTACTTC.

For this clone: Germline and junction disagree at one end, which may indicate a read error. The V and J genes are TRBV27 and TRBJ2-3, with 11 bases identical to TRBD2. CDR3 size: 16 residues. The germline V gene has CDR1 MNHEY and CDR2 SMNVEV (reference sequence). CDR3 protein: CASTLGLAGSTDTQYF. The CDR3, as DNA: TGTGCCAGCACTTTAGGACTAGCGGGTTCCACAGATACGCAGTATTTT.

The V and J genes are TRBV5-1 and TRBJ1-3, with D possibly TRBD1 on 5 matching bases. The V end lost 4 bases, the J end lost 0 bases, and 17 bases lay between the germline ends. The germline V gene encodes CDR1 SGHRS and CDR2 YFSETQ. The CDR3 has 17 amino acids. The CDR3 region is CASSPLPRASSGNTIYF. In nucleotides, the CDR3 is TGCGCCAGCAGCCCCCTTCCCAGGGCGAGCTCTGGAAACACCATATATTTT.

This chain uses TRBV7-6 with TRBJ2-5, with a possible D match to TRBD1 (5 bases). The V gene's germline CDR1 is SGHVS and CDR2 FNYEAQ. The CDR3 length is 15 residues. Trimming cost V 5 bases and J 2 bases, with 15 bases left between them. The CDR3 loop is CASSPRQNSQETQYF. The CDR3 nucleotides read TGTGCCAGCAGCCCAAGACAGAACTCACAAGAGACCCAGTACTTC. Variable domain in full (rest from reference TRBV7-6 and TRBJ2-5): GAGVSQSPRYKVTKRGQDVALRCDPISGHVSLYWYRQALGQGPEFLTYFNYEAQQDKSGLPNDRFSAERPEGSISTLTIQRTEQRDSAMYRCASSPRQNSQETQYFGPGTRLLVL.

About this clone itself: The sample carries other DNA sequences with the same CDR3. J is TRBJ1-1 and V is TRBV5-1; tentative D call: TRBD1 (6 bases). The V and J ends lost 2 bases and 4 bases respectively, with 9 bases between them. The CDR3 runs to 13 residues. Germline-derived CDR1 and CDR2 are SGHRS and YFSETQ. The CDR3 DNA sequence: TGCGCCAGCAGCTTATTAGGGGGCACTGAAGCTTTCTTT. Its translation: CASSLLGGTEAFF.

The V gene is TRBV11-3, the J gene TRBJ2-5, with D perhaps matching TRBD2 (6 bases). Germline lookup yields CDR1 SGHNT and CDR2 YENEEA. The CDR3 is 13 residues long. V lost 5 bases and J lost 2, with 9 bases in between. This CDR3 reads CASSPTRQETQYF. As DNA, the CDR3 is TGTGCCAGCAGCCCGACTAGACAAGAGACCCAGTACTTC.

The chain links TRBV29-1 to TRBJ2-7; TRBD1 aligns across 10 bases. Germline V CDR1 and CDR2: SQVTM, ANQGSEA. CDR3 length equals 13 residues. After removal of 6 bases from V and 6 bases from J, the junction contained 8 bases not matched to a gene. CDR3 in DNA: TGCAGCGTGACGGGACAGGGGTGGAGCGAGCAGTACTTC. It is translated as CSVTGQGWSEQYF.

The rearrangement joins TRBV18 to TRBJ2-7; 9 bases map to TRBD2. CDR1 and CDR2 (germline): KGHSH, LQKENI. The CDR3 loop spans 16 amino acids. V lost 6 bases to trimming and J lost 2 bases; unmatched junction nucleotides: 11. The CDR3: CASSLDSAGGPYEQYF. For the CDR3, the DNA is TGTGCCAGCTCCCTCGACTCTGCGGGAGGGCCCTACGAGCAGTACTTC.

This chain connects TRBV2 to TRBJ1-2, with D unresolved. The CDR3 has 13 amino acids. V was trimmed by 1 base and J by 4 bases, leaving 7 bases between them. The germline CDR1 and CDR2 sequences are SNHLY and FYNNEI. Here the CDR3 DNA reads TGTGCCAGCAGTGAAGGGCAAGTCTATGGCTACACCTTC. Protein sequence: CASSEGQVYGYTF.

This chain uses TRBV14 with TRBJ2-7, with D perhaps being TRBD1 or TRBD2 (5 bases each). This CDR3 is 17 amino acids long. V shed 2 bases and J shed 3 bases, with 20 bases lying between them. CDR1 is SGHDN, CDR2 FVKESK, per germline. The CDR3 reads CASSQRSYWSGRYEQYF. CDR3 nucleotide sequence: TGTGCCAGCAGCCAACGATCCTATTGGTCGGGGCGCTACGAGCAGTACTTC.

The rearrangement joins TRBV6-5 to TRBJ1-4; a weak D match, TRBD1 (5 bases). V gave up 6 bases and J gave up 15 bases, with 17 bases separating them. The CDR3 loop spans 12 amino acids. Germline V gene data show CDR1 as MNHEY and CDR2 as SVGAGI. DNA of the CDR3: TGTGCCAGCAGCCACGCGGCTCTGGGGGTGTTTTTT. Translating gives CASSHAALGVFF.